The next 22 T cell receptor beta chains were all read from a single sample in a study of early stage breast cancer tumors. The method was immunoSEQ multiplex PCR; TCRdb's version includes in-frame clones alone and lacks a portion of them. The sample lists 60,000 to 75,000 clones; about 85% were seen once. Sequenced: blood. These receptors came from a person aged 40-50 years with breast cancer.

V gene TRBV9 combines with J gene TRBJ1-1; perhaps TRBD1 as D (5 bases). V was trimmed by 3 bases and J by 1 base, leaving 7 bases between them. Germline V gene lookup returns CDR1 SGDLS and CDR2 YYNGEE. The length of the CDR3 is 13 residues. The CDR3 DNA sequence: TGTGCCAGCAGCGCTACAGGGAACACTGAAGCTTTCTTT. Translation gives CASSATGNTEAFF.

The chain joins TRBV27 to TRBJ2-7, with 11 bases matching TRBD2. From germline, CDR1 is MNHEY and CDR2 SMNVEV (reference sequence). This CDR3 has 14 residues. The ends lost 5 bases at V and 4 bases at J; junction bases unmatched: 4. The CDR3 reads CASSVWTSGYEQYF. In DNA form, the CDR3 reads TGTGCCAGCAGTGTCTGGACTAGCGGGTACGAGCAGTACTTC.

This clone was picked up one time. The chain couples TRBV19 to TRBJ1-1; D possibly corresponds to TRBD1 (6 bases). The CDR3 length is 14 residues. The V and J ends lost 3 bases and 5 bases respectively, with 13 bases between them. Germline loops: CDR1 LNHDA, CDR2 SQIVND (reference sequence). CDR3 sequence: CASSIWAGATEAFF. The CDR3 DNA reads as TGTGCCAGTAGTATTTGGGCAGGGGCTACTGAAGCTTTCTTT.

CDR3 DNA: TGTGCCAGCTCACGAGAAGGGGGGACATACGAGCAGTACTTC. The encoded protein is CASSREGGTYEQYF. The rearrangement joins TRBV18 to TRBJ2-7; either TRBD1 or TRBD2 may supply D (6 bases each). The CDR3 sequence is 14 residues long. CDR1 KGHSH and CDR2 LQKENI come from the germline V gene. V was clipped by 4 bases and J by 4 bases, with 14 bases between them.

This chain joins TRBV2 and TRBJ2-7; TRBD2 matches at 11 bases. CDR1 is SNHLY and CDR2 is FYNNEI in the germline V gene. V dropped 3 bases and J dropped 6; count of bases not matched to a gene: 4. This CDR3 region has 14 residues. CDR3 sequence reads: CASSEVAGGLEQYF. The CDR3 DNA reads TGTGCCAGCAGTGAGGTAGCGGGAGGGCTCGAGCAGTACTTC.

The V gene is TRBV11-2, the J gene TRBJ1-3, with 7 bases matching TRBD1. In germline, CDR1 is SGHAT, CDR2 FQNNGV. This CDR3 is 16 amino acids long. The V and J ends lost 5 bases and 1 base, in that order; junction bases with no gene match: 8. The CDR3 coding sequence is TGTGCCAGCAGCCACCGGGACAGCTTTTCTGGAAACACCATATATTTT. Translating it yields CASSHRDSFSGNTIYF. Full variable domain (outside the CDR3, taken from reference TRBV11-2 and TRBJ1-3): EAGVAQSPRYKIIEKRQSVAFWCNPISGHATLYWYQQILGQGPKLLIQFQNNGVVDDSQLPKDRFSAERLKGVDSTLKIQPAKLEDSAVYLCASSHRDSFSGNTIYFGEGSWLTVV.

The chain has TRBV9 and TRBJ2-1; D perhaps matches TRBD2 (6 bases). Germline CDR1 is SGDLS and CDR2 is YYNGEE. The CDR3 loop spans 16 amino acids. V lost 6 bases to trimming and J lost 7 bases, with 23 bases between them. This chain's CDR3 is CASTEGGGNQMNEQFF. The DNA of the CDR3 is TGTGCCAGCACCGAAGGAGGCGGGAACCAGATGAATGAGCAGTTCTTC.

Only a few counts were recorded for this clone. The chain joins TRBV25-1 to TRBJ2-2; 9 nucleotides align to TRBD1. Germline loops: CDR1 MGHDK, CDR2 SYGVNS. This CDR3 is built from 14 residues. The J segment lost 6 bases and the V segment lost 9 bases, leaving 8 bases of the junction unmatched. The CDR3 spells CARYRRDRAGELFF. The DNA for the CDR3 is TGTGCCAGGTACCGGCGGGACAGGGCCGGGGAGCTGTTTTTT.

This clone has a handful of counts. J is TRBJ1-5 and V is TRBV5-5; D may be TRBD1 (5 bases). The CDR3 is 15 amino acids. V was shortened by 0 bases and J by 7 bases, with 14 bases between the two germline ends. CDR1 is SGHKS and CDR2 is YYEKEE in the germline V gene (reference sequence). DNA for the CDR3: TGTGCCAGCAGCTTGGAACCGCTTGGGGGGCAGCCCCAGCATTTT. Its protein product is CASSLEPLGGQPQHF.

The count of this clone is one. This chain connects TRBV5-6 to TRBJ2-3, with TRBD2 matching over 8 bases. Germline V gene data show CDR1 as SGHDT and CDR2 as YYEEEE. J was trimmed by 5 bases and V by 0 bases; bases with no gene match: 11. The CDR3 extends over 17 amino acids. The CDR3: CASSLVGGDRDRDTQYF. The CDR3 coding sequence is TGTGCCAGCAGCTTGGTCGGGGGGGATAGGGATAGAGATACGCAGTATTTT.

This sequence joins TRBV5-8 and TRBJ1-1; TRBD1 is a possible D gene (5 bases). The CDR3 is 13 residues long. Germline V gene lookup returns CDR1 SGHTS and CDR2 YDEGEE. V lost 5 bases, J lost 1 base, and 9 bases lay in between. CDR3 sequence reads: CASSPTANTEAFF. The CDR3 bases are TGTGCCAGCAGTCCGACAGCGAACACTGAAGCTTTCTTT.

The V call is TRBV30, the J call TRBJ1-1; D ambiguous. The CDR3 loop spans 12 amino acids. V was trimmed by 2 bases and J by 4 bases, leaving 8 bases between them. The germline V gene encodes CDR1 GTSNPN and CDR2 SVGIG (reference sequence). This chain's CDR3 is CAWSPSPTEAFF. For the CDR3, the DNA is TGTGCCTGGAGTCCGAGTCCCACTGAAGCTTTCTTT.

The chain joins TRBV28 to TRBJ2-2, with 12 positions matching TRBD2. The CDR3 runs to 17 residues. The V gene end was trimmed by 5 bases and the J gene end by 5 bases; junction bases not matched to a gene: 9. Germline V gives CDR1 MDHEN, CDR2 SYDVKM. The CDR3 spells CASSLSSGRAGTGELFF. The CDR3 bases are TGTGCCAGCAGTCTATCTAGCGGGAGGGCCGGGACCGGGGAGCTGTTTTTT.

The chain links TRBV6-1 to TRBJ2-7; no firm D call. The CDR3 runs 12 residues. Germline V CDR1 and CDR2: MNHNS, SASEGT. Deletions cut 7 bases from V and 4 bases from J, with 11 bases between. In nucleotides, the CDR3 is TGTGCCAGCACTGATAACAAGTACGAGCAGTACTTC. Amino acids: CASTDNKYEQYF.

The chain has TRBV7-8 and TRBJ2-1, with D unclear. The CDR3 has 17 residues. Trimming cost V 7 bases and J 0 bases, with 19 bases left between them. Germline CDR1 and CDR2: SGHVS and FQNEAQ. CDR3 loop: CASTTPWGGSSYNEQFF. As DNA, the CDR3 is TGTGCCAGCACCACCCCCTGGGGTGGCAGCTCCTACAATGAGCAGTTCTTC.

The CDR3 DNA reads TGTGCCAGCAGTGCGGCGAGGGTGCAGGGCTGGCAAGAGACCCAGTACTTC. Translating gives CASSAARVQGWQETQYF. This chain uses TRBV7-9 with TRBJ2-5; TRBD1 or TRBD2 may be the D gene (5 bases each). V was shortened by 6 bases and J by 2 bases, with 22 bases between the two germline ends. The CDR3 totals 17 residues. Germline V gives CDR1 SEHNR, CDR2 FQNEAQ (reference sequence).

The rearrangement uses TRBV6-5 and TRBJ2-2, with D perhaps TRBD1 (5 bases). This CDR3 is 13 amino acids long. Germline CDR1 reads MNHEY; CDR2 reads SVGAGI. Trimming cost V 6 bases and J 1 base, with 6 bases left between them. CDR3 nucleotides: TGTGCCAGCAGAGACAGGAACACCGGGGAGCTGTTTTTT. It encodes CASRDRNTGELFF.

This chain connects TRBV11-1 to TRBJ1-1, with D tentatively TRBD1 (6 bases). V gave up 5 bases and J gave up 6 bases, with 19 bases separating them. The length of the CDR3 is 15 residues. Germline V CDR1 and CDR2: SGHAT, FQDESV (reference sequence). The CDR3 reads CASSLDRSPIAEAFF. The CDR3 coding sequence is TGTGCCAGCAGCCTTGACAGGTCCCCGATTGCTGAAGCTTTCTTT.

V gene TRBV5-1 combines with J gene TRBJ2-1; TRBD1 matches 11 bases. J gave up 8 bases and V 6 bases, and 13 bases lay outside the gene matches. Germline V CDR1 and CDR2: SGHRS, YFSETQ. This CDR3 is built from 16 residues. CDR3 bases: TGCGCCAGCACCCGGACAGGGGGCGTTCGGGCGGATGAGCAGTTCTTC. It codes for CASTRTGGVRADEQFF.

This clone appeared a few times. This same CDR3 is encoded by further DNA sequences in the sample. The V call is TRBV27, the J call TRBJ1-5, with no clear D. The CDR3 contains 13 residues. The V gene lost 1 base and the J gene lost 2 bases, with 3 bases spanning the gap. Germline-derived CDR1 and CDR2 are MNHEY and SMNVEV (reference sequence). CDR3 sequence reads: CASSLLGNQPQHF. The CDR3 nucleotides are TGTGCCAGCAGTTTATTAGGCAATCAGCCCCAGCATTTT.

The gene calls are TRBV5-1 and TRBJ1-1; the match to TRBD1 covers 11 bases. The J segment lost 5 bases and the V segment lost 3 bases, leaving 6 bases of the junction unmatched. CDR1 is SGHRS and CDR2 is YFSETQ in the germline V gene. The CDR3 has 15 residues. The CDR3 DNA sequence: TGCGCCAGCAGCTCCCCGGGACAGGGGGGGACTGAAGCTTTCTTT. Encoded protein: CASSSPGQGGTEAFF.

The gene calls are TRBV28 and TRBJ2-5, with 9 bases fitting TRBD1. V lost 5 bases to trimming and J lost 14 bases; unmatched junction nucleotides: 12. Germline V gene lookup returns CDR1 MDHEN and CDR2 SYDVKM. There are 13 residues in the CDR3. Written as DNA, the CDR3 is TGTGCCAGCAGTCCACCGGGACAGGGCCAGCGCTACTTC. As protein: CASSPPGQGQRYF. The full variable domain, its missing parts supplied by reference TRBV28 and TRBJ2-5, is DVKVTQSSRYLVKRTGEKVFLECVQDMDHENMFWYRQDPGLGLRLIYFSYDVKMKEKGDIPEGYSVSREKKERFSLILESASTNQTSMYLCASSPPGQGQRYFGPGTRLLVL.